This T cell receptor beta chain was sequenced during a study of human T cells and chemical hapten exposure (dated by TCRdb to the early 2020s). A note on the overall study: Libraries were combined into a pool for sequencing, and differences in TCR yield between samples came mainly from small differences in library volumes within the pool. This study followed changes in the peripheral blood TCR repertoire in vivo during primary and secondary sensitization of alopecia patients to the hapten diphenylcyclopropenone (DPC). Both TCR alpha and TCR beta chains were sequenced from each blood RNA sample.

CDR1 and CDR2 were assigned from the germline V gene as LGHNA and YSLEER. V is cut by 0 bases and J by 5 bases, and the space between the germline ends is 10 bases. The CDR3 has 14 amino acids, counting the end cysteine and phenylalanine. CDR3 DNA is the only sequence kept; it has 42 bases, read in frame from the first base. This clonotype appeared a few times. Its specific antigen is unknown. Base quality data are lacking; no much larger clone is found one base away. According to the study, the label for this sample's time point signals: healthy volunteer bleed at 6 weeks. Total RNA was extracted from unfractionated whole blood collected in Tempus Blood RNA tubes. A handful of healthy volunteers acted as controls for TCR sequencing and had blood drawn at day 0, 2 weeks and 6 weeks. Receptor libraries were prepared by RACE. Sequencing relied on a NextSeq 500. During library preparation, unique molecular identifiers were attached to individual cDNA molecules so that TCRs could be counted quantitatively and reproducibly. As for the original processing: Samples had a median of about 96,000 TCRs, with a range from about 23,224 to 750,000. The Decombinator software suite was used to annotate V, J and CDR3 in the TCR reads. For the PS versus PT1 abundance plots, all samples were subsampled to the same number of TCRs (28,000). Expanded TCRs were defined as absent before sensitization and observed at least eight times at the 2-week time point. The raw public reads went through TCRdb reprocessing: fastp at Q25, MiXCR clone calling, in-frame beta chains kept. Rows are unified per CDR3 protein, each entry keeping the most common DNA and genes. These V and J calls rely on TCRdb rather than the paper's analysis. For this sample the table gives some 31,000 distinct CDR3 sequences, of which roughly 5% were detected only once. The ten biggest clones cover roughly 13% of the sample.

General study outcomes and caveats: Repeated subsampling changed both the strength of the expansion versus patch-test correlation and the threshold at which that correlation became significant. DPC sensitization did not change the number of TCRs with a frequency above 1 in 1000, and there was no evidence of changes in global repertoire structure.

The receptor chain draws on TRBV4-3 and TRBJ1-2; a tentative D call is TRBD1 (5 bases match). The sequencing sample was made of whole blood. The clonotype was recovered from a human donor in good health. Some clones in this sample may be carry-over from other donors' samples. The CDR3 sequence is CASSQDTGPYGYTF. The nucleotides read TGCGCCAGCAGCCAAGATACAGGCCCTTATGGCTACACCTTC.